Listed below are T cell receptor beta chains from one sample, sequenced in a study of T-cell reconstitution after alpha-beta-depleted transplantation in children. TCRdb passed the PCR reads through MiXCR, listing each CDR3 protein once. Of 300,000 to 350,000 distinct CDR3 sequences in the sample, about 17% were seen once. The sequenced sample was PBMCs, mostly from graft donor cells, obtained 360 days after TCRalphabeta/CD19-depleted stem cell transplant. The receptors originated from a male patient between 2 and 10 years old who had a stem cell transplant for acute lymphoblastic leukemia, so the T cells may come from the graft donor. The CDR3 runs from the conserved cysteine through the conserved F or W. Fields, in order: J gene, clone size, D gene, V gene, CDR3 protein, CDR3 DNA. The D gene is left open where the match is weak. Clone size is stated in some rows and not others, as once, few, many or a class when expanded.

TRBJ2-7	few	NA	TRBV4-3	CASSQERGEQGYEQYF	TGCGCCAGCAGCCAAGAAAGGGGAGAGCAGGGCTACGAGCAGTACTTC
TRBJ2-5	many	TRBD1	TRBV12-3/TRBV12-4	CASSERTGQETQYF	TGTGCCAGCAGTGAACGGACAGGACAAGAGACCCAGTACTTC
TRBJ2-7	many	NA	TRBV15	CATSRDGGKFGVEQYF	TGTGCCACCAGCAGAGATGGAGGGAAGTTCGGGGTCGAGCAGTACTTC
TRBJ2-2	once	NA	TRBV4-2	CASSQEGRRYTGELFF	TGTGCCAGCAGCCAAGAAGGCAGGAGATACACCGGGGAGCTGTTTTTT
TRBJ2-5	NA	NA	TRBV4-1	CASSQGRFLVETQYF	TGCGCCAGCAGCCAAGGAAGGTTCCTGGTGGAGACCCAGTACTTC
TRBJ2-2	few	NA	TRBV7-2	CASSPYYFTTGELFF	TGTGCCAGCAGCCCCTACTACTTTACTACCGGGGAGCTGTTTTTT
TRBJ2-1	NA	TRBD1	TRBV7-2	CASSRGRTGWVHNEQFF	TGTGCCAGCAGCCGTGGGAGGACAGGGTGGGTCCACAATGAGCAGTTCTTC
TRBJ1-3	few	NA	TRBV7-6	CASSLIMGNSGNTIYF	TGTGCCAGCAGCTTAATTATGGGCAACTCTGGAAACACCATATATTTT
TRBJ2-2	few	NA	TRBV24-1	CATSDLFFRNTGELFF	TGTGCCACCAGTGATTTGTTTTTTCGAAACACCGGGGAGCTGTTTTTT
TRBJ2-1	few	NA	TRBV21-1	CASSWRDSFCRFF	TGTGCCAGCAGTTGGCGGGATTCTTTCTGTAGGTTCTTC
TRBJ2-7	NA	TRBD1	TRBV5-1	CASSSSAGGYEQYF	TGCGCCAGCAGCTCGTCGGCAGGGGGCTACGAGCAGTACTTC
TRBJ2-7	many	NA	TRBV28	CASSIPGPTYEQYF	TGTGCCAGCAGTATCCCGGGACCTACCTACGAGCAGTACTTC
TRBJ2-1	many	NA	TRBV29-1	CSGRRGRFTVDEQFF	TGCAGCGGGAGACGAGGGAGGTTCACGGTCGATGAGCAGTTCTTC
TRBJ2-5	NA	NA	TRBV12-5	CVSGSVLEETQYF	TGTGTTAGTGGTTCAGTTCTTGAAGAGACCCAGTACTTC
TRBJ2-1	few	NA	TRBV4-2	CASSEGPSSYNEQFF	TGTGCCAGCAGCGAAGGACCTAGCTCCTACAATGAGCAGTTCTTC
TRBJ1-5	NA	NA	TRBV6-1	CASRPGTARKGSNQPQHF	TGTGCCAGCAGGCCCGGGACGGCTAGAAAAGGGAGCAATCAGCCCCAGCATTTT
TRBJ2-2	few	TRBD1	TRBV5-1	CASSNDRVNTGELFF	TGCGCCAGCAGCAATGACAGGGTGAACACCGGGGAGCTGTTTTTT
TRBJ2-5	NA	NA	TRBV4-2	CASSQAERGGQETQYF	TGTGCCAGCAGCCAAGCCGAGAGAGGGGGTCAAGAGACCCAGTACTTC
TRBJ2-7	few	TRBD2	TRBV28	CASSFSGSVPYEQYF	TGTGCCAGCAGTTTTAGCGGGAGTGTTCCTTACGAGCAGTACTTC
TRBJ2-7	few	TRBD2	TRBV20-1	CSASKMTSGYEQYF	TGCAGTGCTAGTAAAATGACTAGCGGCTACGAGCAGTACTTC
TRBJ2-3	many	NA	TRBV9	CASSVVAGSVRPTDTQYF	TGTGCCAGCAGCGTAGTTGCGGGAAGCGTACGGCCCACAGATACGCAGTATTTT
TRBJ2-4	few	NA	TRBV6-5	CASSYAASKAKNIQYF	TGTGCCAGCAGTTATGCCGCCTCCAAAGCCAAAAACATTCAGTACTTC
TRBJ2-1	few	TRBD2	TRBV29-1	CSVEVAGDYNEQFF	TGCAGCGTTGAGGTAGCGGGAGACTACAATGAGCAGTTCTTC
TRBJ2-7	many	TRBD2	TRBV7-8	CASSPLAGNYEQYF	TGTGCCAGCAGCCCGTTAGCGGGAAATTACGAGCAGTACTTC
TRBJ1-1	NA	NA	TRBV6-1	CASRVLDLNTEAFF	TGTGCCAGCAGGGTCTTGGATCTGAACACTGAAGCTTTCTTT
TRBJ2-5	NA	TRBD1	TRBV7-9	CATSQGQAVLQETQYF	TGTGCCACCAGCCAAGGACAGGCGGTGCTTCAAGAGACCCAGTACTTC
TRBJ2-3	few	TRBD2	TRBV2	CASSPPTAGGPDTQYF	TGTGCCAGCAGCCCACCAACGGCGGGAGGTCCAGATACGCAGTATTTT
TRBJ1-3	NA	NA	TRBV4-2	CASSYKGRSGNTIYF	TGTGCCAGCAGCTATAAGGGGCGCTCAGGAAACACCATATATTTT
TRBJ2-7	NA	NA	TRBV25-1	CASSESRYEQYF	TGTGCCAGCAGTGAATCCCGCTACGAGCAGTACTTC